This is a list of T cell receptor beta chains from one sample in a study of PD-1 blockade in classical Hodgkin lymphoma. Only in-frame clones appear in the TCRdb table, and some are missing; sequencing was by immunoSEQ multiplex PCR. The table shows more than 10,000 clones, with 85% to 90% occurring only once. The input for sequencing was CD4+ T cells from blood, taken before the fourth cycle of nivolumab. All receptors derive from a human donor with classical Hodgkin lymphoma. The CDR3 runs from the conserved cysteine through the conserved F or W. D genes are given only for firm matches. A row's size may be missing; if present it is once, few, many or a size class.

D | size | J | V | DNA | CDR3
- | - | TRBJ2-5 | TRBV10-2 | TGCGCCAGCAGTGAGGCAGGTGGGAATTGGGAGACCCAGTACTTC | CASSEAGGNWETQYF
- | - | TRBJ2-5 | TRBV6-1 | TGTGCCAGCAGTGAAATGGTACTCACAAAAGAGACCCAGTACTTC | CASSEMVLTKETQYF
TRBD2 | - | TRBJ2-5 | TRBV5-5 | TGTGCCAGCAGCTTGCTAGCGGGTGACCCCGGCCAAGAGACCCAGTACTTC | CASSLLAGDPGQETQYF
TRBD1 | few | TRBJ2-7 | TRBV14 | TGTGCCAGCAGCCACAGACAGGGGGCCGTTTACGAGCAGTACTTC | CASSHRQGAVYEQYF
- | - | TRBJ2-7 | TRBV28 | TGTGCCAGCAGTTTATTTTTTCGGCAGGGCTCCTACGAGCAGTACTTC | CASSLFFRQGSYEQYF
- | - | TRBJ2-5 | TRBV2 | TGTGCCAGCAGTGTTCAGCAAGAGACCCAGTACTTC | CASSVQQETQYF
- | - | TRBJ2-1 | TRBV27 | TGTGCCAGCAGTTTAGGCGGGACGACCTACAATGAGCAGTTCTTC | CASSLGGTTYNEQFF
- | - | TRBJ2-1 | TRBV28 | TGTGCCAGCAGTTTGTGGGGCAGACAATACAATGAGCAGTTCTTC | CASSLWGRQYNEQFF
- | - | TRBJ2-5 | TRBV4-2 | TGTGCCAGCAGCCAAGGGGGGCGGGAGTCCGAGACCCAGTACTTC | CASSQGGRESETQYF
TRBD1 | - | TRBJ2-2 | TRBV13 | TGTGCCAGCAGCCGCTATCCGGGACAGGGACACACCGGGGAGCTGTTTTTT | CASSRYPGQGHTGELFF
- | - | TRBJ1-3 | TRBV21-1 | TGTGCCAGCGTAGCAGTCCTAAACACCATATATTTT | CASVAVLNTIYF
- | - | TRBJ2-7 | TRBV9 | TGTGCCAGCAGTCCTAGTGGGTACGAGCAGTACTTC | CASSPSGYEQYF
- | once | TRBJ2-7 | TRBV2 | TGTGCCAGTACGACCGACACTTACTCCTACGAGCAGTACTTC | CASTTDTYSYEQYF
TRBD1 | - | TRBJ2-7 | TRBV7-7 | TGTGCCAGCAGCGAGGGGGCAGGGAGCTCCTACGAGCAGTACTTC | CASSEGAGSSYEQYF
- | few | TRBJ1-5 | TRBV7-3 | TGTGCCAGCAGCCCCGGGATCAATCAGCCCCAGCATTTT | CASSPGINQPQHF
- | - | TRBJ2-5 | TRBV19 | TGTGCCAGTAGTATAGGTGGCAGCCAAGAGACCCAGTACTTC | CASSIGGSQETQYF
TRBD1 | - | TRBJ2-5 | TRBV7-2 | TGTGCCAGCAGCCGGACAGGGGGAGAGACCCAGTACTTC | CASSRTGGETQYF
TRBD1 | - | TRBJ1-1 | TRBV18 | TGTGCCAGCTCACTCCTTCCATCGACAGGGGGCGCAACTGAAGCTTTCTTT | CASSLLPSTGGATEAFF
- | few | TRBJ2-7 | TRBV7-6 | TGTGCCAGCAGCGCGGGACAAAAATCCTACGAGCAGTACTTC | CASSAGQKSYEQYF
- | - | TRBJ1-5 | TRBV30 | TGTGCCTGGGGAGTGGGGACCACACCCAATCAGCCCCAGCATTTT | CAWGVGTTPNQPQHF
- | once | TRBJ1-5 | TRBV4-2 | TGTGCCAGCAGCCAAGGTACAGCGACTTATCAGCCCCAGCATTTT | CASSQGTATYQPQHF
- | - | TRBJ1-2 | TRBV29-1 | TGCAGCGTAACCGGGACTAACTATGGCTACACCTTC | CSVTGTNYGYTF
TRBD2 | - | TRBJ2-1 | TRBV10-3 | TGTGCCATCAGTGGGGCTAGCGGGGGGTCCTCCTACAATGAGCAGTTCTTC | CAISGASGGSSYNEQFF
- | - | TRBJ2-1 | TRBV7-9 | TGTGCCAGCAGCTTAGTAGCGCTTCCCTACAATGAGCAGTTCTTC | CASSLVALPYNEQFF